The rows below give T cell receptor beta chains drawn from one sample of a study of identical twins. TCRdb reprocessed the 5' RACE reads with MiXCR, giving one entry per CDR3 protein. The repertoire holds 400,000 to 500,000 distinct CDR3 sequences, around 18% seen once, with 10% to 15% in the top ten. The sample was naive T cells sorted from blood. The receptor set was obtained from a man in his fifties in good health. Both conserved end residues are part of each CDR3. D genes are given only for firm matches. Not every row has a clone size; where given, it reads once, few, many or a size class.

v_gene	d_gene	abundance	j_gene	CDR3nt	CDR3aa
TRBV6-2/TRBV6-3	NA	NA	TRBJ2-7	TGTGCCAGCAGTTACTATGTGCGACAGGTCTCCTACGAGCAGTACTTC	CASSYYVRQVSYEQYF
TRBV15	NA	NA	TRBJ1-1	TGTGCCACCAGCAGACCACCGGGGAGCCTATTGACTGAAGCTTTCTTT	CATSRPPGSLLTEAFF
TRBV20-1	NA	few	TRBJ2-5	TGCAGTGCTAGAGATCCGGTCCGGGAGACCCAGTACTTC	CSARDPVRETQYF
TRBV5-1	NA	NA	TRBJ2-7	TGCGCCAGCAGCCCGCAAGGAGGGAGCTCCTACGAGCAGTACTTC	CASSPQGGSSYEQYF
TRBV27	NA	many	TRBJ2-1	TGTGCCAGCAGTCCGCCGGGTCCTAACAATGAGCAGTTCTTC	CASSPPGPNNEQFF
TRBV30	TRBD2	few	TRBJ2-1	TGTGCCTGGTTATCCGCCGGGACTAGCGGCAATGAGCAGTTCTTC	CAWLSAGTSGNEQFF
TRBV20-1	NA	NA	TRBJ2-3	TGCAGTGCCAGTCGTCCGGGACGGAGCACAGATACGCAGTATTTT	CSASRPGRSTDTQYF
TRBV19	TRBD2	NA	TRBJ2-3	TGTGCCAGTAGTTCCGGGACTAGTGGAATAGATACGCAGTATTTT	CASSSGTSGIDTQYF
TRBV6-2/TRBV6-3	TRBD1	many	TRBJ1-6	TGTGCCAGCACAGGGGGTCTTTGGAATTCACCCCTCCACTTT	CASTGGLWNSPLHF
TRBV20-1	TRBD1	NA	TRBJ2-1	TGCAGTGCTAGAGATGACGGGACAGGGCTTTACAATGAGCAGTTCTTC	CSARDDGTGLYNEQFF
TRBV5-1	NA	NA	TRBJ1-2	TGCGCCAGCAGCTTGCTCTCCGTCAGAGCTAACTATGGCTACACCTTC	CASSLLSVRANYGYTF
TRBV10-3	NA	NA	TRBJ2-1	TGTGCCATCAGTGGGCAGGGTAATGAGCAGTTCTTC	CAISGQGNEQFF
TRBV20-1	NA	NA	TRBJ1-5	TGCAGTGCTAGGAACCGCGGCCCAGGGCCCCAGCATTTT	CSARNRGPGPQHF
TRBV4-1	NA	few	TRBJ2-7	TGCGCCAGCAGCCAAGAAGAGGACAGCTCCTACGAGCAGTACTTC	CASSQEEDSSYEQYF
TRBV6-5	TRBD1	many	TRBJ2-7	TGTGCCAGCAGTTACGCCCGACCGGGACAGGGCTCCTACGAGCAGTACTTC	CASSYARPGQGSYEQYF
TRBV6-2/TRBV6-3	NA	NA	TRBJ1-2	TGTGCCAGCTACCAGGGAGGTGGCTACACCTTC	CASYQGGGYTF
TRBV10-3	NA	many	TRBJ2-5	TGTGCCATCAGTGGTCAGGGACAAGAGACCCAGTACTTC	CAISGQGQETQYF
TRBV5-8	NA	few	TRBJ1-1	TGTGCCAGCAGCTTGGCCCGCGGGGTGGAAGCTTTCTTT	CASSLARGVEAFF